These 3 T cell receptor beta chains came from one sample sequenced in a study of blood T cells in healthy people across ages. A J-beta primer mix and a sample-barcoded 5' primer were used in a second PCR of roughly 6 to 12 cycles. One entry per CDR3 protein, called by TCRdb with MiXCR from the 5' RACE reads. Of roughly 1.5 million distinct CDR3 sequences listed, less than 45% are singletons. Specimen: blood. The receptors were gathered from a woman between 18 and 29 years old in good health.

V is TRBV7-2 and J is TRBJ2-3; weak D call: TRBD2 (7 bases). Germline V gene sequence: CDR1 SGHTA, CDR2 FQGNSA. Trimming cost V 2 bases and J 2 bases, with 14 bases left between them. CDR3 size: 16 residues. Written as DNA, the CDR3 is TGTGCCAGCAGCTTATGGCCGGGGGGCCTCACAGATACGCAGTATTTT. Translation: CASSLWPGGLTDTQYF.

Here the CDR3 DNA reads TGTGCCAGCAGCCAGCAGACAGTATCCTACAATGAGCAGTTCTTC. Amino acid sequence: CASSQQTVSYNEQFF. This chain joins TRBV14 and TRBJ2-1; D may be TRBD1 (5 bases). The length of the CDR3 is 15 residues. V gave up 3 bases and J gave up 1 base, with 10 bases separating them. Germline lookup yields CDR1 SGHDN and CDR2 FVKESK.

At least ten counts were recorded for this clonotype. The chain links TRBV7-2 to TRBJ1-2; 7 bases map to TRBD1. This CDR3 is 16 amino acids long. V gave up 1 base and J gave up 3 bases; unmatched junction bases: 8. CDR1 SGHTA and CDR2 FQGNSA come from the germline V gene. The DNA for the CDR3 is TGTGCCAGCAGCTTAGGTGTTGACAGGGCGGACTATGGCTACACCTTC. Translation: CASSLGVDRADYGYTF.